This T cell receptor (beta chain) was captured in a study of T-cell reconstitution after alpha-beta-depleted transplantation in children. Preparation of the TCRbeta library was carried out with unique molecular identifiers. TCRdb fed the PCR reads into MiXCR, producing one record per CDR3 protein. This table has 500,000 or so distinct CDR3 sequences, approximately 30% appearing once. In its sample, this clonotype was seen a few times. The CDR3 has 14 amino acids. The V end lost 0 bases, the J end lost 5 bases, and 13 bases lay between the germline ends. Germline V lookup: CDR1 DFQATT, CDR2 SNEGSKA (reference sequence).

The sample consisted of PBMCs from the stem cell graft donor, taken from the stem cell graft. The genes are TRBV20-1 and TRBJ1-1, with D uncertain. The sequence was obtained from a human donor who donated a stem cell graft to a child with aplastic anemia. The CDR3 DNA reads as TGCAGTGCTAGAGATGTGAGCCTGGGGACTGAAGCTTTCTTT. Its translation is CSARDVSLGTEAFF.